The count of the clone carrying this T cell receptor beta chain is one. Its target is not known. The record originates from a study of graft-versus-host responses after intestinal transplantation. Study findings and constraints: Graft-donor T cell macrochimerism coincided with high graft-versus-host to host-versus-graft clonal ratios in allografts.

The CDR3 extends over 13 amino acids. CDR1 and CDR2 from the germline V gene are MRHNA and SNTAGT. Germline trimming cut 5 bases from V and 5 bases from J; bases unmatched to any gene: 5. Generated by immunoSEQ multiplex PCR, the TCRdb table keeps only in-frame clones and is missing some. The table has around 99,000 clones, 87% seen once. This chain uses TRBV6-4 with TRBJ2-7; 8 nucleotides align to TRBD2. The sequencing here drew on unstimulated CD4+ T cells sorted from spleen or lymph node cells, taken before transplant. The receptor was derived from a human donor who was the organ donor for an intestinal transplant. CDR3 protein: CASSSSGGDEQYF. CDR3 DNA: TGTGCCAGCAGTTCGAGCGGGGGCGACGAGCAGTACTTC.